This T cell receptor beta chain was recorded in a study of neurological immune-mediated disorders. Study-level points and caveats: The absence of shared CDR3 amino acid sequences among expanded clones across subjects suggests private repertoires in all groups.

Time point of the sample: longitudinal time-point 1 (baseline). A total of 2 million PBMCs stored at -80 degrees C provided the unsorted libraries. The cDNA was generated by 5'RACE with 10-nucleotide random UMIs. TCRdb fed the 5' RACE reads into MiXCR, producing one record per CDR3 protein. The table lists under 90,000 distinct CDR3 sequences, around 9.6% of them singletons. This CDR3 is built from 14 residues. Unmatched junction bases numbered 8, after V lost 7 bases and J lost 4 bases. Germline-derived CDR1 and CDR2 are SQVTM and ANQGSEA. Only a few counts were recorded for this clonotype. Antigen unknown.

The TCR originated in a young man in good health. The chain carries TRBV29-1 and TRBJ1-3; the match to TRBD1 covers 9 bases. Sequenced: PBMCs. This CDR3 is CSAGQGGTGNTIYF. The CDR3 bases are TGCAGCGCGGGACAGGGCGGAACGGGAAACACCATATATTTT. Using reference TRBV29-1 and TRBJ1-3 for the parts outside the CDR3, the full variable domain is SAVISQKPSRDICQRGTSLTIQCQVDSQVTMMFWYRQQPGQSLTLIATANQGSEATYESGFVIDKFPISRPNLTFSTLTVSNMSPEDSSIYLCSAGQGGTGNTIYFGEGSWLTVV.